This T cell receptor beta chain is from a study of T cell clonality in common variable immunodeficiency. A remark on this clone: Its antigen remains unknown. The CDR3 end is not reached by the read, which stops 3 residues before it; the germline J gene fills it in.

General observations from the study: Reportedly, TCR beta sequences from common variable immunodeficiency showed fewer deletions and N-nucleotide insertions. TCRbeta clonality was increased in CVID versus healthy controls.

Germline assignment: CDR1 SGHTA and CDR2 FQGNSA. The CDR3 has 15 residues. Sequenced by immunoSEQ multiplex PCR; TCRdb stores in-frame clones only, minus some. This sample has about 37,000 clones and no singletons, with under 4.5% in the ten largest. The sequence was obtained from a person aged 18 to 75 in good health. The source material was peripheral blood mononuclear cells. The rearrangement uses TRBV7-2 and TRBJ1-2, with 11 bases identical to TRBD1. Partial CDR3 DNA: TGTGCCAGCAGCTTACGGGGGACAGGGGGATACGAC. Residues: CASSLRGTGGYD. Given in full, the CDR3 is CASSLRGTGGYDYTF.